This is a list of T cell receptor beta chains from one sample in a study of identical twins. Each CDR3 protein gets one entry after TCRdb re-called the 5' RACE reads with MiXCR. This repertoire shows fewer than 900,000 distinct CDR3 sequences, 21% found once; its top ten account for more than 4%. The same sample was also studied in work on T cells expressing NK-cell markers.

Sequenced sample: PBMCs. Every receptor here comes from a woman under 30 in good health. Each CDR3 is given with its conserved first and last residue. The D gene is left open where the match is weak. A clone size is listed for some rows: how often the clone was seen (once, few, many), or a class if it is expanded.

clone_size	d_call	j_call	v_call	cdr3_aa	cdr3_nt
many	TRBD2	TRBJ2-7	TRBV5-6	CASSFPSGGDEQYF	TGTGCCAGCAGCTTCCCTAGCGGGGGAGACGAGCAGTACTTC
-	-	TRBJ2-5	TRBV7-6	CASSLDGHNQETQYF	TGTGCCAGCAGCTTAGATGGACACAACCAAGAGACCCAGTACTTC
few	TRBD1	TRBJ1-2	TRBV20-1	CSARRTGPTGGYTF	TGCAGTGCTAGGAGGACAGGCCCAACGGGTGGCTACACCTTC
-	-	TRBJ2-7	TRBV20-1	CSARSAGTRNGEQYF	TGCAGTGCCCGAAGTGCGGGAACCCGGAACGGCGAGCAGTACTTC
many	-	TRBJ1-2	TRBV5-1	CASSLGSISNYGYTF	TGCGCCAGCAGCTTGGGCAGTATCTCTAACTATGGCTACACCTTC
few	TRBD2	TRBJ2-7	TRBV4-3	CASSQGVWREAYEQYF	TGCGCCAGCAGCCAAGGGGTGTGGCGGGAGGCCTACGAGCAGTACTTC
-	-	TRBJ1-4	TRBV7-9	CASSPDGNEKLFF	TGTGCCAGCAGCCCGGACGGGAATGAAAAACTGTTTTTT
-	TRBD1	TRBJ1-2	TRBV5-6	CASSSRTGGSGYTF	TGTGCCAGCAGCTCCCGTACAGGGGGCAGTGGCTACACCTTC
-	-	TRBJ1-6	TRBV5-8	CASSLRGYNSPLHF	TGTGCCAGCAGCTTGAGAGGGTATAATTCACCCCTCCACTTT
few	TRBD1	TRBJ2-7	TRBV20-1	CSASGQGIHEQYF	TGCAGTGCTAGTGGACAGGGGATACACGAGCAGTACTTC
few	TRBD2	TRBJ2-7	TRBV10-1	CASSEGRLADSSYEQYF	TGCGCCAGCAGTGAAGGTAGGCTAGCGGACTCCTCCTACGAGCAGTACTTC
few	TRBD1	TRBJ1-2	TRBV29-1	CSVEGGQSAYGYTF	TGCAGCGTTGAAGGGGGACAGTCTGCCTATGGCTACACCTTC
-	-	TRBJ2-7	TRBV7-2	CASRSGSRIEQYF	TGTGCCAGCAGATCCGGGAGTAGAATCGAGCAGTACTTC
-	TRBD1	TRBJ2-5	TRBV15	CATSRDIPQGALSQYF	TGTGCCACCAGCAGAGATATCCCCCAGGGGGCGCTGTCCCAGTACTTC
few	-	TRBJ1-3	TRBV7-2	CASSLAWTGNTIYF	TGTGCCAGCAGCTTAGCATGGACTGGAAACACCATATATTTT
few	TRBD1	TRBJ2-7	TRBV10-3	CAISPDREKQYF	TGTGCCATCAGTCCAGACAGGGAGAAGCAGTACTTC
many	-	TRBJ2-7	TRBV12-3/TRBV12-4	CASSRGLSYEQYF	TGTGCCAGCAGTCGTGGACTATCCTACGAGCAGTACTTC
-	TRBD1	TRBJ2-1	TRBV7-2	CASSARTGPNEQFF	TGTGCCAGCAGCGCAAGGACAGGTCCCAATGAGCAGTTCTTC
-	TRBD1	TRBJ1-1	TRBV12-3/TRBV12-4	CASTLRTGLNTEAFF	TGTGCCAGCACCCTCAGGACAGGTCTGAACACTGAAGCTTTCTTT
few	-	TRBJ2-7	TRBV6-1	CASSETGAYEQYF	TGTGCCAGCAGTGAGACAGGAGCCTACGAGCAGTACTTC
few	TRBD1	TRBJ2-5	TRBV3-1	CASSPPQGRPETQYF	TGTGCCAGCAGCCCGCCACAGGGGCGCCCCGAGACCCAGTACTTC
few	-	TRBJ1-6	TRBV7-8	CASTLRFGGNSPLHF	TGTGCCAGCACCCTTAGATTCGGAGGTAATTCACCCCTCCACTTT
-	TRBD2	TRBJ2-1	TRBV20-1	CSASQAGLGTHEQFF	TGCAGTGCTAGTCAGGCGGGACTAGGGACACATGAGCAGTTCTTC
few	TRBD1	TRBJ2-7	TRBV24-1	CATSDPRTGSYEQYF	TGTGCCACCAGTGATCCACGGACAGGCTCCTACGAGCAGTACTTC
many	TRBD2	TRBJ2-3	TRBV12-3/TRBV12-4	CASSLIKLAGIASYTDTQYF	TGTGCCAGCAGTTTAATCAAACTAGCGGGGATAGCCTCTTACACAGATACGCAGTATTTT
many	-	TRBJ2-3	TRBV10-3	CAISFTGSSTDTQYF	TGTGCCATTTCTTTTACCGGGAGCAGCACAGATACGCAGTATTTT
once	TRBD2	TRBJ2-1	TRBV6-1	CASSAESGGGLGFF	TGTGCCAGCAGTGCCGAAAGCGGGGGGGGCCTCGGGTTCTTC
-	-	TRBJ2-2	TRBV20-1	CSGTPGTNTGELFF	TGCAGTGGAACCCCGGGGACGAACACCGGGGAGCTGTTTTTT
-	-	TRBJ2-7	TRBV10-3	CAISEIGAYEQYF	TGTGCCATCAGTGAGATCGGGGCCTACGAGCAGTACTTC
-	-	TRBJ2-7	TRBV10-1	CASSDFPGPGTEQYF	TGCGCCAGCAGTGATTTCCCGGGTCCGGGAACCGAGCAGTACTTC
once	-	TRBJ2-2	TRBV7-6	CASSLHGRGGELFF	TGTGCCAGCAGCTTACACGGACGGGGCGGGGAGCTGTTTTTT
-	TRBD1	TRBJ1-2	TRBV20-1	CSAPRGTGGHGYTF	TGCAGTGCTCCCCGCGGGACAGGGGGACATGGCTACACCTTC
-	-	TRBJ1-2	TRBV18	CASSPILRDGYTF	TGTGCCAGCTCGCCCATCTTACGGGATGGCTACACCTTC